The TCR beta chain described here comes from a study of blood T cell repertoires in COVID-19 (dated by TCRdb to 2018 to 2021). About the investigation overall: The collaborator samples originated in the United States, Italy and Spain and spanned the acute and convalescent phases of COVID-19. The prospective study material was composed of cDNA or gDNA derived from T cells, B-cell-depleted T cells, or PBMCs. Samples came from the ongoing ImmuneRACE study (first 160 participants) plus 1,254 subjects from 6 global collaborators. A freely available public database, intended as a resource for researchers studying the immune response to SARS-CoV-2, is where the repertoires were released. Where available, HLA class I and class II types were obtained from metadata supplied by the sample provider rather than from assay-based typing. Nearly every sample came with metadata listing a de-identified subject ID, COVID-19 status, age in years and sex. The dataset comprised deeply sampled blood TCRbeta repertoires from subjects exposed to, actively infected with, or recovered from COVID-19. The paper's findings and limits, for the study overall: The quantity of clinical and demographic metadata differed by source and by participant and was supplied without curation.

This clone was detected only once. No antigen is known for it. No per-base quality is available; no much larger clone lies one base away. The collaborating institutions used their own protocols to collect whole blood in K2EDTA tubes. For TCRbeta analysis, collaborators shipped samples as frozen whole blood, isolated PBMCs, or DNA extracted from either of those sample types. The germline V gene gives CDR1 as WSHSY and CDR2 as SAAADI. The cysteine opens and the phenylalanine closes a CDR3 of 16 amino acids. Only the CDR3 region is kept as DNA, spanning 48 bases read in frame from base 1. Trimming costs V 9 bases and J 0 bases, and their ends lie 21 bases apart. TCRbeta CDR3 regions were amplified from genomic DNA using the immunoSEQ Assay, a bias-controlled multiplex PCR. On the study's bioinformatics: Within the assay, amplification of reference gene primers was used to estimate how many nucleated cells each sample contained. Sequence reads were collapsed and filtered to measure the absolute abundance of every unique TCRbeta CDR3 rearrangement. For each sample, productive Simpson clonality was calculated as the square root of Simpson's diversity index across productive rearrangements. Drawn from immuneACCESS, this table holds only the in-frame rearrangements with V and J called that TCRdb kept. Clones are partly lost; checked studies trace under half to an unresolved V gene and leave the rest unexplained. Clone size and V and J calls were adopted from that table, with D and trimming inferred from the DNA. The sample includes just over 300,000 clones, with 87% observed a single time. The ten most abundant clones make up about 2% of the sample.

This TCR came from a young man with active or convalescent COVID-19. The specimen sequenced was peripheral blood. This chain is built from TRBV10-2 and TRBJ2-7; possibly the D gene is TRBD2, per 6 matching bases. CDR3 loop: CASRLGTEGSSYEQYF. The sequence in DNA is TGCGCCAGTAGACTTGGGACGGAGGGTAGCTCCTACGAGCAGTACTTC.